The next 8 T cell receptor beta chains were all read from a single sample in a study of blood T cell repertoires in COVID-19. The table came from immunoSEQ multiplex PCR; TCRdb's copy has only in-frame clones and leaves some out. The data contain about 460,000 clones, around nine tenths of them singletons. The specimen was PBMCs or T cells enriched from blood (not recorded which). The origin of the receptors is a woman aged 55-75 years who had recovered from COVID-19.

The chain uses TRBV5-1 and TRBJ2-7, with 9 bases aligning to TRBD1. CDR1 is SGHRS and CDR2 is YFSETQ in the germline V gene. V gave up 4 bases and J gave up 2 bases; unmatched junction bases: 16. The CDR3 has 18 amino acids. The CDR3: CASSPPTGTGSLTYEQYF. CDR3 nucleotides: TGCGCCAGCAGCCCACCAACCGGGACAGGGTCACTAACCTACGAGCAGTACTTC.

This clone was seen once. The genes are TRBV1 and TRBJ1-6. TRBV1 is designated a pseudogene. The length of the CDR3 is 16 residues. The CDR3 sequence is CTSSQAARSYNSPLHF. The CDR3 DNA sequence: TGCACCAGCAGCCAAGCTGCGCGCTCCTATAATTCACCCCTCCACTTT.

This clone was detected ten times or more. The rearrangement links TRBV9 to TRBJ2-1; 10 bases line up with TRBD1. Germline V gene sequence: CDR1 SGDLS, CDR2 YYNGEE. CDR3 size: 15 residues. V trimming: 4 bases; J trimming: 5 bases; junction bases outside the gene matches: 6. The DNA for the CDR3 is TGTGCCAGCAGCCTACGACAGGGGGCAGACAATGAGCAGTTCTTC. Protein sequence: CASSLRQGADNEQFF. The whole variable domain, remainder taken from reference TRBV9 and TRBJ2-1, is DSGVTQTPKHLITATGQRVTLRCSPRSGDLSVYWYQQSLDQGLQFLIQYYNGEERAKGNILERFSAQQFPDLHSELNLSSLELGDSALYFCASSLRQGADNEQFFGPGTRLTVL.

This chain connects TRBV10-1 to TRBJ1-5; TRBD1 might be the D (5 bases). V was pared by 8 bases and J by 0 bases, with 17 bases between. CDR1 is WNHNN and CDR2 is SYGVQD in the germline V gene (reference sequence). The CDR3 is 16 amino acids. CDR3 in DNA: TGCGCCAGCCTGGAGTGTTCCGGACATAGCAATCAGCCCCAGCATTTT. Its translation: CASLECSGHSNQPQHF.

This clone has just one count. In DNA form, the CDR3 reads TGTGCCAGCAGCTTAGGTACAGGGGGCGGGAATGCTTTCTTT. This codes for CASSLGTGGGNAFF. The chain employs TRBV7-8 and TRBJ1-1; 9 bases align to TRBD1. Germline V gives CDR1 SGHVS, CDR2 FQNEAQ. V lost 1 base and J lost 11; bases outside the gene matches: 8. The CDR3 is made up of 14 amino acids.

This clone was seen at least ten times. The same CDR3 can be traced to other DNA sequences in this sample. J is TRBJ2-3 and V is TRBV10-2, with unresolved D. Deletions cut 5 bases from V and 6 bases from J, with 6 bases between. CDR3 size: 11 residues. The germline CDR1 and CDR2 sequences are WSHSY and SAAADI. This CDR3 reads CASSPRDTQYF. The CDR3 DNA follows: TGCGCCAGCAGTCCGAGGGATACGCAGTATTTT.

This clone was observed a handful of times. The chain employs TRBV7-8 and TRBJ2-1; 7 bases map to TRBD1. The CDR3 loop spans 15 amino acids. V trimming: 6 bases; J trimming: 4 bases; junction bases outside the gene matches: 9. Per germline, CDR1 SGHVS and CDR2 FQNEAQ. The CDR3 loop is CASRSGTAVYNEQFF. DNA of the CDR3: TGTGCCAGCAGATCTGGGACAGCCGTATACAATGAGCAGTTCTTC.

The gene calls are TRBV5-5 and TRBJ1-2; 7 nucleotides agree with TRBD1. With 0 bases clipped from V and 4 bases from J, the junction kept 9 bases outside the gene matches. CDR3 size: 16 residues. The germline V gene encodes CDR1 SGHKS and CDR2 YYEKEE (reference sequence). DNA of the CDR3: TGTGCCAGCAGCTTGGCCCACAAAGACAGGGCCTATGGCTACACCTTC. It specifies CASSLAHKDRAYGYTF.